This record concerns one TCR beta chain sequence. Its specificity is not known. This entry belongs to a study of T cell responses to AZD1222 COVID-19 vaccine. Study background: Analysis merged second doses at about 4 or about 12 weeks. Overall study findings and caveats: Among those given AZD1222, only 5 to 7 were seropositive at baseline.

Sequencing was performed with immunoSEQ multiplex PCR; in TCRdb, only in-frame clones are kept and a portion is missing. The table records roughly 100,000 clones, approximately 89% of them present only once. J was trimmed by 6 bases and V by 2 bases; bases with no gene match: 6. Per the germline V gene, CDR1 is GTSNPN and CDR2 is SVGIG (reference sequence). This CDR3 region has 13 residues. The rearrangement joins TRBV30 to TRBJ1-1; 7 bases are a match to TRBD1. The sequence derives from an adult in good health. This specimen was peripheral blood, taken on day 0 of AZD1222 vaccination. CDR3: CAWSPLQGPEAFF. For the CDR3, the DNA is TGTGCCTGGAGTCCACTACAGGGGCCTGAAGCTTTCTTT.